Listed here are 28 T cell receptor beta chains from one sample, sequenced in a study of OX40 agonist ivuxolimab in advanced cancers. Library preparation used the immunoSEQ multiplex PCR assay. Imported from immuneACCESS, the table was reduced by TCRdb to in-frame sequences with V and J called. These copies leave out some clones; in studies compared against another copy, an unresolved V gene accounts for under half, and the cause of the remainder is not known. Recorded for this sample are some 70,000 clones; approximately 86% of them occurred a single time. Around 1.9% of the sample goes to the ten largest clones. Specimen: CD4+ or CD8+ T cells sorted from blood, collected in a trial of the OX40 agonist ivuxolimab. These receptors all come from an adult with an advanced solid tumor such as melanoma, head and neck, liver or kidney cancer.

The V and J genes are TRBV5-1 and TRBJ2-2; D perhaps matches TRBD1 (6 bases). V lost 4 bases, J lost 2 bases, and 12 bases lay in between. There are 15 residues in the CDR3. In germline, CDR1 is SGHRS, CDR2 YFSETQ. CDR3 in DNA: TGCGCCAGCAGCCTCGGACAGACAAACACCGGGGAGCTGTTTTTT. It yields the protein CASSLGQTNTGELFF. Full variable domain (remainder filled in from reference TRBV5-1 and TRBJ2-2): KAGVTQTPRYLIKTRGQQVTLSCSPISGHRSVSWYQQTPGQGLQFLFEYFSETQRNKGNFPGRFSGRQFSNSRSEMNVSTLELGDSALYLCASSLGQTNTGELFFGEGSRLTVL.

V gene TRBV5-5 combines with J gene TRBJ2-7; 8 bases are a match to TRBD2. The V and J ends lost 4 bases and 7 bases, in that order; junction bases with no gene match: 13. CDR3 length: 15 residues. Germline V lookup: CDR1 SGHKS, CDR2 YYEKEE (reference sequence). For the CDR3, the DNA is TGTGCCAGCAGCCTAGCGGGCGAGACCCCAGGAGAGCAGTACTTC. Translation: CASSLAGETPGEQYF.

V is TRBV12-5 and J is TRBJ2-1; D is possibly TRBD1 (5 bases). The CDR3 is 12 residues long. V lost 4 bases, J lost 8 bases, and 9 bases lay in between. Germline CDR1 LGHNT, CDR2 FRNRAP. CDR3 region: CASGYQGHEQFF. CDR3 in DNA: TGTGCTAGTGGTTATCAGGGTCATGAGCAGTTCTTC.

Here the CDR3 DNA reads TGTGCCAGCAGCTTCGGGGGAAACACCATATATTTT. It codes for CASSFGGNTIYF. The chain is built from TRBV13 and TRBJ1-3; D gene uncertain. The V gene lost 3 bases and the J gene lost 4 bases, with 4 bases spanning the gap. This CDR3 has 12 residues. Germline CDR1 is PRHDT and CDR2 is FYEKMQ (reference sequence).

The CDR3 loop reads CASSEALTGNSEQYF. The CDR3 DNA sequence: TGTGCCAGCAGTGAAGCGCTGACAGGGAATAGCGAGCAGTACTTC. This chain links TRBV6-1 with TRBJ2-7, with 7 nucleotides matching TRBD1. Germline V lookup: CDR1 MNHNS, CDR2 SASEGT. Trimming at V came to 0 bases and at J to 6 bases, leaving 8 bases not matched to a gene. CDR3 length: 15 amino acids.

The chain joins TRBV4-2 to TRBJ2-1; perhaps TRBD2 as D (5 bases). This CDR3 is built from 15 residues. V was trimmed by 0 bases and J by 7 bases, leaving 13 bases between them. The germline gives CDR1 LGHNA, CDR2 YNFKEQ. CDR3 coding DNA: TGTGCCAGCAGCCAAGATCTGGGCCGAGGGAATGAGCAGTTCTTC. This translates into CASSQDLGRGNEQFF.

This chain connects TRBV2 to TRBJ1-5, with TRBD1 identical over 7 bases. This CDR3 has 13 amino acids. J lost 4 bases, V lost 8 bases, and 5 bases had no gene match. In germline, CDR1 is SNHLY, CDR2 FYNNEI. CDR3 sequence reads: CASGGQPNQPQHF. In DNA form, the CDR3 reads TGTGCCAGCGGGGGACAGCCAAATCAGCCCCAGCATTTT.

About this clone: One end of the junction is discordant with germline, which a read error may explain. The genes are TRBV30 and TRBJ2-7; 7 positions agree with TRBD2. Germline loops: CDR1 GTSNPN, CDR2 SVGIG (reference sequence). CDR3 length equals 12 residues. The CDR3 bases are TGTGCCGGGAGGGTGAGGGGCTACGAGCAGTACTTC. This codes for CAGRVRGYEQYF.

This rearrangement joins TRBV25-1 to TRBJ1-1, with D perhaps matching TRBD1 (5 bases). The germline V gene has CDR1 MGHDK and CDR2 SYGVNS. Trimming left V 0 bases short and J 1 base short, with 15 bases between. The CDR3 totals 17 residues. Here the CDR3 DNA reads TGTGCCAGCAGTGAATACTCACCGGGACGGCAGAACACTGAAGCTTTCTTT. Translated: CASSEYSPGRQNTEAFF. Drawing the rest from reference TRBV25-1 and TRBJ1-1, the complete variable domain is EADIYQTPRYLVIGTGKKITLECSQTMGHDKMYWYQQDPGMELHLIHYSYGVNSTEKGDLSSESTVSRIRTEHFPLTLESARPSHTSQYLCASSEYSPGRQNTEAFFGQGTRLTVV.

The rearrangement links TRBV7-8 to TRBJ2-2; maybe TRBD1 (6 bases). Per the germline V gene, CDR1 is SGHVS and CDR2 is FQNEAQ. The CDR3 covers 18 residues. Trimming removed 1 base at V and 5 bases at J, with 20 bases between. Written as DNA, the CDR3 is TGTGCCAGCAGCTTAGGTGGCTGGGGGACATCTCGGACCGGGGAGCTGTTTTTT. Its protein product is CASSLGGWGTSRTGELFF. Full variable domain (rest looked up from reference TRBV7-8 and TRBJ2-2): GAGVSQSPRYKVAKRGQDVALRCDPISGHVSLFWYQQALGQGPEFLTYFQNEAQLDKSGLPSDRFFAERPEGSVSTLKIQRTQQEDSAVYLCASSLGGWGTSRTGELFFGEGSRLTVL.

In its sample, this clone was seen a few times. CDR3 in amino acids: CASIRTEHGYTF. CDR3 coding DNA: TGTGCCAGCATCCGGACTGAGCATGGCTACACCTTC. V usage is TRBV2 and J usage is TRBJ1-2; D remains unclear. Trimming took off 7 bases at V and 6 bases at J, with 12 bases between the two ends. The V gene's germline CDR1 is SNHLY and CDR2 FYNNEI. The CDR3 is made up of 12 amino acids.

The chain couples TRBV29-1 to TRBJ2-3; 7 bases fit TRBD2. V lost 2 bases and J lost 3; bases outside the gene matches: 2. Germline V gives CDR1 SQVTM, CDR2 ANQGSEA. The CDR3 runs 13 residues. In DNA form, the CDR3 reads TGCAGCGTTGAAACCGGGGGGACAGATACGCAGTATTTT. It is translated as CSVETGGTDTQYF.

The CDR3 region has the DNA TGTGCCAGCTCACCATCCGGGAGGCGGGAGACCCAGTACTTC. Protein: CASSPSGRRETQYF. The genes are TRBV18 and TRBJ2-5; 7 nucleotides align to TRBD2. Germline loops: CDR1 KGHSH, CDR2 LQKENI. CDR3 size: 14 residues. The J segment lost 5 bases and the V segment lost 2 bases, leaving 5 bases of the junction unmatched.

The rearrangement joins TRBV4-1 to TRBJ2-7; 8 nucleotides agree with TRBD1. CDR3 length: 16 amino acids. Trimming removed 1 base from V and 7 bases from J; junction bases left unmatched: 12. Germline V gene lookup returns CDR1 MGHRA and CDR2 YSYEKL. The CDR3 DNA reads as TGCGCCAGCAGCCAAGCCTCCTTGCAGGGGGCGGAAGAGCAGTACTTC. This encodes CASSQASLQGAEEQYF.

The CDR3 DNA reads as TGTGCCAGCACTTCAGGGAACGGAGATACGCAGTATTTT. This gives the protein CASTSGNGDTQYF. The V gene is TRBV6-6, the J gene TRBJ2-3; D may be TRBD1 (5 bases). The germline V gene has CDR1 MNHNY and CDR2 SVGAGI (reference sequence). Trimming took off 7 bases at V and 5 bases at J, with 13 bases between the two ends. This CDR3 is 13 amino acids long.

The chain joins TRBV5-1 to TRBJ2-2; D gene uncertain. The V end was cut by 0 bases, the J end by 0 bases, with 6 bases between. The CDR3 is 15 amino acids. Germline CDR1 and CDR2: SGHRS and YFSETQ. Here the CDR3 DNA reads TGCGCCAGCAGCTTGGATATCGCGAACACCGGGGAGCTGTTTTTT. Protein product: CASSLDIANTGELFF.

This clone showed up just once. The chain has TRBV7-9 and TRBJ2-1; tentative D call: TRBD1 (5 bases). The CDR3 runs to 18 residues. Germline CDR1 is SEHNR and CDR2 is FQNEAQ (reference sequence). Trimming shortened V by 4 bases and J by 1 base, and 20 bases separated the two germline ends. The CDR3 DNA reads as TGTGCCAGCAGCTCCAGATTTGTCAGGGTCGGTTCCTACAATGAGCAGTTCTTC. Translation: CASSSRFVRVGSYNEQFF.

This chain links TRBV7-2 with TRBJ2-1, with 9 bases matching TRBD1. From germline, CDR1 is SGHTA and CDR2 FQGNSA. This CDR3 has 17 residues. V shed 5 bases and J 10 bases; nucleotides not matched to a gene: 18. The DNA for the CDR3 is TGTGCCAGCAGCCCAAGGACAGGGGCCCCCCAGGGGGGAGAGCAGTTCTTC. Encoded protein: CASSPRTGAPQGGEQFF. Full variable domain (rest looked up from reference TRBV7-2 and TRBJ2-1): GAGVSQSPSNKVTEKGKDVELRCDPISGHTALYWYRQSLGQGLEFLIYFQGNSAPDKSGLPSDRFSAERTGGSVSTLTIQRTQQEDSAVYLCASSPRTGAPQGGEQFFGPGTRLTVL.

This clone was seen more than once but under ten times. V gene TRBV29-1 combines with J gene TRBJ1-2; tentative D call: TRBD1 (5 bases). The V end lost 3 bases, the J end lost 7 bases, and 12 bases lay between the germline ends. The germline V gene has CDR1 SQVTM and CDR2 ANQGSEA. There are 12 residues in the CDR3. CDR3 in DNA: TGCAGCGTTGAGGGGGATCGTTCTGGCTACACCTTC. The encoded protein is CSVEGDRSGYTF.

The rearrangement links TRBV7-9 to TRBJ2-1; 8 bases are shared with TRBD2. With 8 bases clipped from V and 1 base from J, the junction kept 10 bases outside the gene matches. Germline V gene sequence: CDR1 SEHNR, CDR2 FQNEAQ (reference sequence). The CDR3 runs 16 residues. CDR3 sequence reads: CASGLTSGSSYNEQFF. In nucleotides, the CDR3 is TGTGCCAGCGGCCTCACTAGCGGTTCATCCTACAATGAGCAGTTCTTC. The full variable domain, in which reference TRBV7-9 and TRBJ2-1 provide the parts outside the CDR3, is DTGVSQNPRHKITKRGQNVTFRCDPISEHNRLYWYRQTLGQGPEFLTYFQNEAQLEKSRLLSDRFSAERPKGSFSTLEIQRTEQGDSAMYLCASGLTSGSSYNEQFFGPGTRLTVL.

The genes are TRBV27 and TRBJ1-2, with 7 bases aligning to TRBD1. Per the germline V gene, CDR1 is MNHEY and CDR2 is SMNVEV (reference sequence). The J segment lost 4 bases and the V segment lost 2 bases, leaving 7 bases of the junction unmatched. The CDR3 has 15 amino acids. The CDR3 reads CASSLRQGVGYGYTF. The CDR3 nucleotides read TGTGCCAGCAGTTTAAGACAGGGTGTTGGCTATGGCTACACCTTC.

In its sample, this clone was seen a few times. The chain combines TRBV18 with TRBJ2-7; 7 positions match TRBD1. The germline CDR1 and CDR2 sequences are KGHSH and LQKENI. CDR3 length: 12 residues. Trimming removed 11 bases from V and 3 bases from J; junction bases left unmatched: 7. The CDR3 DNA follows: TGTGCCTCGAAGGGACAGAACTACGAGCAGTACTTC. Translated: CASKGQNYEQYF. Based on the CDR3 plus reference TRBV18 and TRBJ2-7, the full variable domain is NAGVMQNPRHLVRRRGQEARLRCSPMKGHSHVYWYRQLPEEGLKFMVYLQKENIIDESGMPKERFSAEFPKEGPSILRIQQVVRGDSAAYFCASKGQNYEQYFGPGTRLTVT.

This chain joins TRBV5-4 and TRBJ1-2; TRBD1 is a possible D gene (5 bases). This CDR3 has 14 amino acids. The V end lost 4 bases, the J end lost 4 bases, and 14 bases lay between the germline ends. Germline V gene data show CDR1 as SGHNT and CDR2 as YYREEE (reference sequence). This chain's CDR3 is CASSLDSSFYGYTF. The CDR3, as DNA: TGTGCCAGCAGCCTCGACAGTTCTTTCTATGGCTACACCTTC.

The CDR3 spells CASSLRGRRLHF. The CDR3 DNA is TGTGCCAGCAGTTTACGGGGTAGGCGTCTCCACTTT. The chain is built from TRBV28 and TRBJ1-6; D ambiguous. With 2 bases removed from V and 16 bases from J, the gap between germline ends came to 12 bases. There are 12 residues in the CDR3. Germline CDR1 is MDHEN and CDR2 is SYDVKM.

The chain links TRBV6-6 to TRBJ2-3; D gene unclear. The CDR3 totals 12 residues. Trimming stripped 6 bases from V and 7 bases from J, with 11 bases between. The germline gives CDR1 MNHNY, CDR2 SVGAGI (reference sequence). The CDR3 DNA is TGTGCCAGCAGCCACATAATGAATACGCAGTATTTT. Translation: CASSHIMNTQYF.

The V gene is TRBV7-9, the J gene TRBJ2-5; D unresolved. CDR1 is SEHNR and CDR2 is FQNEAQ in the germline V gene (reference sequence). Trimming took 0 bases from V and 5 from J, leaving 4 bases between them. This CDR3 comprises 12 residues. The CDR3 loop is CASSLAGETQYF. CDR3 nucleotides: TGTGCCAGCAGCTTAGCGGGGGAGACCCAGTACTTC.

The gene calls are TRBV6-5 and TRBJ1-2; 10 bases map to TRBD1. Germline-derived CDR1 and CDR2 are MNHEY and SVGAGI. The CDR3 has 14 residues. V was pared by 6 bases and J by 5 bases, with 6 bases of the junction left unmatched. The CDR3 nucleotides are TGTGCCAGCAGGCCGGGACAGGGGAATTATGGCTACACCTTC. Its protein product is CASRPGQGNYGYTF.

The chain joins TRBV10-3 to TRBJ1-2; a possible D gene is TRBD1 (5 bases). V was cut by 3 bases and J by 2 bases, with 13 bases left in between. Germline V lookup: CDR1 ENHRY, CDR2 SYGVKD. CDR3 length equals 15 residues. Here the CDR3 reads CAISEREGSNYGYTF. The CDR3 DNA reads as TGTGCCATCAGTGAACGAGAGGGGTCCAACTATGGCTACACCTTC.